This TCR beta chain was identified during a study of T cell responses to AZD1222 COVID-19 vaccine. Germline CDR1 and CDR2: MDHEN and SYDVKM. The CDR3 has 22 residues. Losses at the gene ends were 5 bases for V and 4 bases for J; bases not matched to a gene: 28. Comments on this clone: Its specificity is not known.

Data came from immunoSEQ multiplex PCR; TCRdb stores just in-frame clones and leaves some out. The profile covers 130,000 or so clones, with under 95% appearing a single time and 6.5% to 8% taken by the ten largest. Overall study results and limits: Unmutated regions of variants are reportedly targeted by nearly half of spike-specific TCRs.

The starting material was peripheral blood, obtained 28 days after the second dose of the MenACWY control vaccine. The genes are TRBV28 and TRBJ1-4, with 7 nucleotides matching TRBD1. The clonotype originates from an adult who received the MenACWY meningococcal vaccine as a control. The DNA for the CDR3 is TGTGCCAGCAGTCACTCGGGCTACACGGAAAGACAGGGATGGGACCTTAATGAAAAACTGTTTTTT. Translation gives CASSHSGYTERQGWDLNEKLFF.